This T cell receptor beta chain was sequenced during a study of cytomegalovirus exposure and HLA in healthy donors. J lost 6 bases, V lost 6 bases, and 8 bases had no gene match. The germline V gene encodes CDR1 LGHNA and CDR2 YSLEER. The CDR3 runs 14 residues. Study results and caveats: Upon later analysis, TCR association rates were observed to vary by HLA locus, being highest for DRB1 and lowest for HLA-C. A later analysis showed that HLA-associated TCR beta chains had undergone more clonal expansion than equally common others.

The PCR used 60 Vbeta and 13 Jbeta primers. TCRdb keeps only in-frame clones here, not all; method: immunoSEQ multiplex PCR. The sample consists of some 200,000 clones, 81% of them appearing once. About this clone itself: Its antigen is as yet unknown.

This receptor was taken from a man aged 50 to 59 in good health and CMV-seronegative. The chain combines TRBV4-3 with TRBJ1-2, with 9 bases identical to TRBD1. Source material: PBMCs. CDR3 residues: CASSGTGHSDGYTF. Here the CDR3 DNA reads TGCGCCAGCAGTGGGACAGGGCATTCCGATGGCTACACCTTC.